The rows below give T cell receptor beta chains drawn from one sample of a study of blood T cell repertoires in COVID-19. Produced via immunoSEQ multiplex PCR; TCRdb's table is partial and in-frame only. The sample has over 120,000 clones, roughly 82% seen once. Sequences were obtained from peripheral blood. The receptors were sampled from a man in his 60s with active or convalescent COVID-19. CDR3s include the opening cysteine and the closing phenylalanine or tryptophan. Each record gives: J gene, V gene, D gene, CDR3 length, clone size, CDR3 DNA, CDR3 protein. D genes are given only for firm matches. Clone sizes are given selectively: once, few, many, or a class where the clone is expanded.

>TRBJ2-5|TRBV5-6|.|14|.
TGTGCCAGCAGCCTAATCGGGAAAGAAGAGACCCAGTACTTC
CASSLIGKEETQYF
>TRBJ2-7|TRBV19|TRBD1|16|.
TGTGCCAGTAGCGCATCCTCCGGGACAGTGGCCTACGAGCAGTACTTC
CASSASSGTVAYEQYF
>TRBJ2-2|TRBV30|TRBD2|17|.
TGTGCCTGGAGGCGGACTAGCGGGGTAGAGGACACCGGGGAGCTGTTTTTT
CAWRRTSGVEDTGELFF
>TRBJ1-2|TRBV9|.|15|.
TGTGCCAGCACCCCAAACACAGTTACTAACTATGGCTACACCTTC
CASTPNTVTNYGYTF
>TRBJ1-2|TRBV18|TRBD1|14|medium-sized
TGTGCCAGCTCACCCGGACAGGGACTCTATGGCTACACCTTC
CASSPGQGLYGYTF
>TRBJ1-6|TRBV18|TRBD1|14|few
TGTGCCAGCTCAGCAGACAGGGAAAATTCACCCCTCCACTTT
CASSADRENSPLHF
>TRBJ1-1|TRBV7-2|.|15|.
TGTGCCAGCAGCCCTAACAGGGTTAGGAACACTGAAGCTTTCTTT
CASSPNRVRNTEAFF
>TRBJ1-5|TRBV28|.|18|.
TGTGCCAGCAGTTTACGGCAGGGTGTTGGGTATAGCAATCAGCCCCAGCATTTT
CASSLRQGVGYSNQPQHF
>TRBJ1-2|TRBV29-1|.|15|.
TGCAGCGTTGAAGATCTCACAGCGGGACCGGGCGGCTACACCTTC
CSVEDLTAGPGGYTF
>TRBJ2-1|TRBV11-3|TRBD1|15|.
TGTGCCAGCAGCACGACAGGGGGCTCCTACAATGAGCAGTTCTTC
CASSTTGGSYNEQFF
>TRBJ1-3|TRBV30|TRBD1|18|.
TGTGCCTGGTCAGGTTACAACAGGGGACCGAGCTCTGGAAACACCATATATTTT
CAWSGYNRGPSSGNTIYF
>TRBJ1-4|TRBV27|TRBD1|15|.
TGTGCCAGCAGTTTATTTGGGACAGGGGTTGAAAAACTGTTTTTT
CASSLFGTGVEKLFF
>TRBJ1-2|TRBV4-3|.|15|.
TGCGCCAGCAGCCAAGCGGCGGGGAGTAACTATGGCTACACCTTC
CASSQAAGSNYGYTF
>TRBJ1-6|TRBV7-8|TRBD1|16|.
TGTGCCAGCAGCGTTAACAGGGGGTCCTATAATTCACCCCTCCACTTT
CASSVNRGSYNSPLHF
>TRBJ1-5|TRBV6-5|TRBD1|15|once
TGTGCCAGCAGGACAGGGGCGAACGGAAATCAGCCCCAGCATTTT
CASRTGANGNQPQHF
>TRBJ2-1|TRBV2|.|12|.
TGTGCCAGCAGCTACAGGGAGCTTGAGCAGTTCTTC
CASSYRELEQFF
>TRBJ2-5|TRBV7-7|.|16|few
TGTGCTAGCAGCTTAGGAAGGACAGTTGCAGGAGAGACCCAGTACTTC
CASSLGRTVAGETQYF
>TRBJ1-2|TRBV24-1|.|15|few
TGTGCCACCAGCTATCCTCAGGGGACCTATTATGGCTACACCTTC
CATSYPQGTYYGYTF
>TRBJ2-1|TRBV6-2/TRBV6-3|TRBD1|15|.
TGTGCCAGCAGTTTCCGGGACAGCGACTACAATGAGCAGTTCTTC
CASSFRDSDYNEQFF
>TRBJ2-7|TRBV3-1/TRBV3-2|TRBD1|16|once
TGTGCCAGCAGCCACTTCCTGACAGGGGGCGTCCACGAGCAGTACTTC
CASSHFLTGGVHEQYF
>TRBJ1-3|TRBV5-6|.|19|.
TGTGCCAGCAGCTTAAGAGGAAGTCGACGGAGCATATCTGGAAACACCATATATTTT
CASSLRGSRRSISGNTIYF
>TRBJ1-5|TRBV15|.|16|.
TGTGCCACCAGCAGAGGACCTAATCTAGGCAATCAGCCCCAGCATTTT
CATSRGPNLGNQPQHF
>TRBJ1-1|TRBV7-2|.|14|.
TGTGCCAGCAGCGGACAGACCCTGAACACTGAAGCTTTCTTT
CASSGQTLNTEAFF
>TRBJ1-1|TRBV11-2|.|12|.
TGTGCCAGCAGCTTTATGAACACTGAAGCTTTCTTT
CASSFMNTEAFF
>TRBJ1-1|TRBV28|.|15|.
TGTGCCTCTGGATCCCCCGGGGGGCGCAGCACTGAAGCTTTCTTT
CASGSPGGRSTEAFF
>TRBJ1-2|TRBV6-5|.|13|.
TGTGCCAGCAGTTACACAGGGTTCAGTGGCTACACCTTC
CASSYTGFSGYTF
>TRBJ2-3|TRBV5-1|.|16|.
TGCGCCAGCAGCTTAGATACCCCCACTAGCACAGATACGCAGTATTTT
CASSLDTPTSTDTQYF
>TRBJ1-1|TRBV10-3|TRBD1|16|.
TGTGCCATCAGTGACACCCGACAGGGCAGGGACACTGAAGCTTTCTTT
CAISDTRQGRDTEAFF
>TRBJ1-2|TRBV3-1/TRBV3-2|.|15|.
TGTGCCAGCAGCCAAGCCTCCAGGGGAATCTATGGCTACACCTTC
CASSQASRGIYGYTF
>TRBJ1-2|TRBV6-2/TRBV6-3|.|14|.
TGTGCCAGCAGTTATTCAGGGGCGGTAATACGCTACACCTTC
CASSYSGAVIRYTF
>TRBJ2-7|TRBV5-1|.|12|.
TGCGCCAGCAGCTTGGGGGACTTCGAGCAGTACTTC
CASSLGDFEQYF